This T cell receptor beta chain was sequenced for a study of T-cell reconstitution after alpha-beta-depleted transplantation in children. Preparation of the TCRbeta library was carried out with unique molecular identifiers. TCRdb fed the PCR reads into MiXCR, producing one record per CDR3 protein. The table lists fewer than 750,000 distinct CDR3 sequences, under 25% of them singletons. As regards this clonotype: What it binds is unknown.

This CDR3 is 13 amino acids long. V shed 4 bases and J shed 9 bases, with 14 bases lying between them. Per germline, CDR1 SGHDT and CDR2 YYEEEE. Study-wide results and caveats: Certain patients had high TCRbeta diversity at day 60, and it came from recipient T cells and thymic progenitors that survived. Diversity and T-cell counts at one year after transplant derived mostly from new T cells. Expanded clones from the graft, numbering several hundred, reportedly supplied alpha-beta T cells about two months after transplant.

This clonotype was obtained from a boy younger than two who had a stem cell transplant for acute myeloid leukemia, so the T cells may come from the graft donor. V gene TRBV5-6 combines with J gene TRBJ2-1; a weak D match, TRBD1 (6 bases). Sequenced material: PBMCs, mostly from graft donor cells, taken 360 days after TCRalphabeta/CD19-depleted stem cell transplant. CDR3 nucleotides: TGTGCCAGCAGCATAACAGGGTTGGGTGAGCAGTTCTTC. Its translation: CASSITGLGEQFF.